The 10 T cell receptor beta chains in this list originate from one sample, sequenced in a study of Tregs in tolerant kidney transplant recipients. These TCRs' antigens remain unknown. Profiled with immunoSEQ multiplex PCR; TCRdb holds only in-frame clones, not every one. The data contain around 30,000 clones, 82% of them singletons. The sample was Tregs from blood cultured with allogeneic cells. The source of these receptors is a human donor in good health.

The V gene is TRBV7-2, the J gene TRBJ1-2, with a weak D call TRBD1 (5 bases). Germline values: CDR1 SGHTA, CDR2 FQGNSA. V gave up 1 base and J gave up 7 bases, with 19 bases separating them. The CDR3 extends over 16 amino acids. CDR3 in DNA: TGTGCCAGCAGCTTAGTCGGGCCAGGGCCGGGCATTGGCTACACCTTC. It yields the protein CASSLVGPGPGIGYTF. Drawing the rest from reference TRBV7-2 and TRBJ1-2, the complete variable domain is GAGVSQSPSNKVTEKGKDVELRCDPISGHTALYWYRQSLGQGLEFLIYFQGNSAPDKSGLPSDRFSAERTGGSVSTLTIQRTQQEDSAVYLCASSLVGPGPGIGYTFGSGTRLTVV.

The rearrangement links TRBV5-1 to TRBJ2-7; maybe TRBD2 (5 bases). Germline-derived CDR1 and CDR2 are SGHRS and YFSETQ. Between the trimmed V and J ends, which lost 4 bases and 9 bases, there was a span of 11 bases. The CDR3 sequence is 11 residues long. The CDR3 sequence: CASSDDGVQYF. The CDR3 coding sequence is TGCGCCAGCAGCGACGACGGGGTGCAGTACTTC.

J is TRBJ1-6 and V is TRBV25-1; a possible D gene is TRBD1 (6 bases). The CDR3 spans 13 residues. The V end was cut by 2 bases, the J end by 10 bases, with 9 bases between. Germline CDR1 is MGHDK and CDR2 is SYGVNS. CDR3 DNA: TGTGCCAGCAGTGAAGAGGGGGGGTCACCCCTCCACTTT. Amino acids: CASSEEGGSPLHF.

This clone was detected only a few times. The J gene is TRBJ2-5, the V gene TRBV14, with 12 positions matching TRBD2. The CDR3 has 20 amino acids. CDR1 is SGHDN and CDR2 is FVKESK in the germline V gene. Unmatched junction bases numbered 16, after V lost 0 bases and J lost 5 bases. The CDR3 here is CASSQDVISAWTSGTETQYF. The CDR3 nucleotides read TGTGCCAGCAGCCAAGATGTGATTTCGGCCTGGACTAGCGGGACGGAGACCCAGTACTTC.

The chain combines TRBV11-2 with TRBJ2-2; D gene unclear. V was trimmed by 0 bases and J by 6 bases, leaving 8 bases between them. CDR3 size: 14 residues. Germline CDR1 SGHAT, CDR2 FQNNGV. In DNA form, the CDR3 reads TGTGCCAGCAGCTTAGACCTAATAGCCGGGGAGCTGTTTTTT. Protein product: CASSLDLIAGELFF.

The chain uses TRBV7-9 and TRBJ2-5, with 14 bases fitting TRBD2. The CDR3 is made up of 16 amino acids. V lost 1 base and J lost 3; bases outside the gene matches: 1. From germline, CDR1 is SEHNR and CDR2 FQNEAQ (reference sequence). The CDR3 coding sequence is TGTGCCAGCAGCTTAGAGGGACTAGCGGGGGAAGAGACCCAGTACTTC. Translated: CASSLEGLAGEETQYF. The entire variable domain, with the rest obtained from reference TRBV7-9 and TRBJ2-5, is as follows: DTGVSQNPRHKITKRGQNVTFRCDPISEHNRLYWYRQTLGQGPEFLTYFQNEAQLEKSRLLSDRFSAERPKGSFSTLEIQRTEQGDSAMYLCASSLEGLAGEETQYFGPGTRLLVL.

The rearrangement joins TRBV2 to TRBJ2-5; TRBD1 might be the D (6 bases). The CDR3 loop spans 13 amino acids. CDR1 and CDR2 (germline): SNHLY, FYNNEI. Trimming removed 5 bases from V and 4 bases from J, with 11 bases in between. In nucleotides, the CDR3 is TGTGCCAGCAGTCCCAGGGGAAGAGAGACCCAGTACTTC. It yields the protein CASSPRGRETQYF.

The chain combines TRBV4-3 with TRBJ2-4; maybe TRBD2 (6 bases). The CDR3 covers 21 residues. Germline loops: CDR1 LGHNA, CDR2 YSLEER. V gave up 0 bases and J gave up 2 bases, with 26 bases separating them. For the CDR3, the DNA is TGCGCCAGCAGCCAAGATCCGCCCATCCTGGGGGGTCAAAATACCAAAAACATTCAGTACTTC. Translating gives CASSQDPPILGGQNTKNIQYF.

This clone was seen more than once but under ten times. This chain uses TRBV9 with TRBJ2-5; 7 positions agree with TRBD2. The CDR3 has 20 residues. In germline, CDR1 is SGDLS, CDR2 YYNGEE. The V segment lost 0 bases and the J segment 1 base; nucleotides outside the gene matches: 18. CDR3 bases: TGTGCCAGCAGCGTAGGGATCCGAAGGCGCGGACTAGGGCCCCAAGAGACCCAGTACTTC. Translating gives CASSVGIRRRGLGPQETQYF.

The chain employs TRBV6-5 and TRBJ2-7, with D perhaps matching TRBD2 (6 bases). V gave up 5 bases and J gave up 3 bases, with 11 bases separating them. The CDR3 is 13 residues long. CDR1 and CDR2 from the germline V gene are MNHEY and SVGAGI. CDR3 nucleotide sequence: TGTGCCAGCAGTCCCGGACTACGCTACGAGCAGTACTTC. This codes for CASSPGLRYEQYF.